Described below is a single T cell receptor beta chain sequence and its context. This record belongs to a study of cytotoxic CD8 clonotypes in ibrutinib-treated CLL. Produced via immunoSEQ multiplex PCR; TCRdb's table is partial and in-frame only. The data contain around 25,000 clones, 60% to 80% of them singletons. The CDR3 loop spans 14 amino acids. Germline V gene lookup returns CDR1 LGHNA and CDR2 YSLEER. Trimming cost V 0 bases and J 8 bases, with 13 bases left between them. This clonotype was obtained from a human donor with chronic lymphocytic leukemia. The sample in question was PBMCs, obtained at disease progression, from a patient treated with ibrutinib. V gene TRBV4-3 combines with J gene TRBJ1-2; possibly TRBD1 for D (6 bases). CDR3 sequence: CASSQDGGPRGYTF. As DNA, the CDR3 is TGCGCCAGCAGCCAAGATGGGGGCCCGCGGGGCTACACCTTC.